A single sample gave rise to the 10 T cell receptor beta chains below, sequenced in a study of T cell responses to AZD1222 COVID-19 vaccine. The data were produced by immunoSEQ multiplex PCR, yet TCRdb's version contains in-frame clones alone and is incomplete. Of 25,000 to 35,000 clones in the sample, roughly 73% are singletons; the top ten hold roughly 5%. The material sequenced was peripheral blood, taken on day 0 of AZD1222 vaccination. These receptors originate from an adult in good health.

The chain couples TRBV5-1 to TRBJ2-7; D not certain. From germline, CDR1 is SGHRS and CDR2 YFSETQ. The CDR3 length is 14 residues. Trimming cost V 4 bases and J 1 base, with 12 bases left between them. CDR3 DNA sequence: TGCGCCAGCAGCCCTCGGGCAGATTCCTACGAGCAGTACGTC. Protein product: CASSPRADSYEQYV.

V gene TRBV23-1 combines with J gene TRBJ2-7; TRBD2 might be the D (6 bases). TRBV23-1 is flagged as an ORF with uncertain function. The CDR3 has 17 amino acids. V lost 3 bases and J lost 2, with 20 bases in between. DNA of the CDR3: TGCGCCAGCAGTCAGGGTTCGGGAGAAAGGGCGACCTACGAGCAGTACGTC. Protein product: CASSQGSGERATYEQYV.

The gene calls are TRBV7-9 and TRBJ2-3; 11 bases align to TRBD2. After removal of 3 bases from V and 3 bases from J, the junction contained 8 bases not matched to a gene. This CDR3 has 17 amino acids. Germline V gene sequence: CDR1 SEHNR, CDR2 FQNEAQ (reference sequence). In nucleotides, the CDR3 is TGTGCCAGCAGCTTGGGTAGCGGGAGGGCCTTGACAGATACGCAGTATTTT. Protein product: CASSLGSGRALTDTQYF.

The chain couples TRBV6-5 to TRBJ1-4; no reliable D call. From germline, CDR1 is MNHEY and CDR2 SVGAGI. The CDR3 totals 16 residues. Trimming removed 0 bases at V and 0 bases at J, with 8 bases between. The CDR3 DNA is TGTGCCAGCAGTTACTCGACCCAGGCAACTAATGAAAAACTGTTTTTT. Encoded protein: CASSYSTQATNEKLFF.

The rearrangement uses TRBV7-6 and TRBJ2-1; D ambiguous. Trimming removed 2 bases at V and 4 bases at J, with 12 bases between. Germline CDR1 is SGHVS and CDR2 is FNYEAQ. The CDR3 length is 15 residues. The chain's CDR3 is CASSLTSDPYNEQFF. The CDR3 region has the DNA TGTGCCAGCAGCTTAACATCCGACCCTTACAATGAGCAGTTCTTC.

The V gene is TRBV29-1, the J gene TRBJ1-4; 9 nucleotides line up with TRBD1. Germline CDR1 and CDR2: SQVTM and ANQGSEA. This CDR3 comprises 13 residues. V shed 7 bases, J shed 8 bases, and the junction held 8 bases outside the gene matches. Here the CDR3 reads CSATTGGREKLFF. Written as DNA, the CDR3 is TGCAGCGCGACGACAGGGGGTCGGGAAAAACTGTTTTTT.

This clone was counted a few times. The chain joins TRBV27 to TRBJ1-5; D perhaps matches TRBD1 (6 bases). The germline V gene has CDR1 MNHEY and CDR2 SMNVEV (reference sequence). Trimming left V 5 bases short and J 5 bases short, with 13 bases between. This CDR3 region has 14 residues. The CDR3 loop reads CASSGNTGYQPQHF. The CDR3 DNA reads TGTGCCAGCAGTGGAAATACAGGGTATCAGCCCCAGCATTTT.

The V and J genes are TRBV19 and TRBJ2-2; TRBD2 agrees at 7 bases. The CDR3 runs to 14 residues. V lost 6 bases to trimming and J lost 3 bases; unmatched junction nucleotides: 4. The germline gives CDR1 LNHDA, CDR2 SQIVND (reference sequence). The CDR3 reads CASRRGGDTGELFF. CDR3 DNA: TGTGCCAGTAGAAGGGGAGGGGACACCGGGGAGCTGTTTTTT.

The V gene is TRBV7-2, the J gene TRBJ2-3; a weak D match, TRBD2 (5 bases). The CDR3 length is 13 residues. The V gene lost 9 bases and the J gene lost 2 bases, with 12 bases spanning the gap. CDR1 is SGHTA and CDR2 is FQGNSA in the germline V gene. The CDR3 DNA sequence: TGTGCCAGGGAAGCGGAGAACACAGATACGCAGTATTTT. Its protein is CAREAENTDTQYF.

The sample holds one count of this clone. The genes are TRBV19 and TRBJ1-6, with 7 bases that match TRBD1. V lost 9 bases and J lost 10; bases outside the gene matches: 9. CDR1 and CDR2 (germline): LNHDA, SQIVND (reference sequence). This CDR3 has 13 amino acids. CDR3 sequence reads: CASQGQYISPLHF. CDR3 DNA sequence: TGTGCCAGCCAGGGACAGTATATCTCACCCCTCCACTTT.